This entry concerns a single TCR beta chain. Its antigen is undetermined. Trimming removed 4 bases from V and 7 bases from J, with 11 bases in between. This CDR3 contains 14 residues. CDR1 and CDR2 (germline): SGHTA, FQGTGA. The entry originates in a study of cytomegalovirus exposure and HLA in healthy donors. General study results and limits: It was reportedly the case that the classifier diagnosed cytomegalovirus status with high specificity and sensitivity.

PCR employed 60 Vbeta and 13 Jbeta primers. The data were produced by immunoSEQ multiplex PCR, yet TCRdb's version contains in-frame clones alone and is incomplete. The repertoire includes roughly 150,000 clones, 80% of them detected once, and more than 4.5% sits in the top ten. The clonotype was recovered from a man under 40 in good health. This rearrangement joins TRBV7-3 to TRBJ1-6, with a possible D match to TRBD1 (6 bases). Specimen: PBMCs. The CDR3 coding sequence is TGTGCCAGCAGCTCCGGGACAAACAATTCACCCCTCCACTTT. Translating it yields CASSSGTNNSPLHF.